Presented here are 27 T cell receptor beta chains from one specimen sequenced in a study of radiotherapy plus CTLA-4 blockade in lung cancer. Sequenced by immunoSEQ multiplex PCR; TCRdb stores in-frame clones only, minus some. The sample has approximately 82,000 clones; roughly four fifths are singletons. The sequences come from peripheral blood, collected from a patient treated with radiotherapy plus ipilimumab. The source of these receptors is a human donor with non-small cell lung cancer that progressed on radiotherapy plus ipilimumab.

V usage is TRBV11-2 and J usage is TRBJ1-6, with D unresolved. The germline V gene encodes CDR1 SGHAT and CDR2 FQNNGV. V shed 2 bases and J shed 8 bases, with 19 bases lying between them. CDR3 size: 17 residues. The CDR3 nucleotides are TGTGCCAGCAGCTTAACCCAAACGGGTTGGAGAGATTCACCCCTCCACTTT. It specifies CASSLTQTGWRDSPLHF.

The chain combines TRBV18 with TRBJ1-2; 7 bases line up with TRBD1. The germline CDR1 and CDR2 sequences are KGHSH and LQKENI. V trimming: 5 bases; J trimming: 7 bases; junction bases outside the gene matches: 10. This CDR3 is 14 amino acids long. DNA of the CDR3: TGTGCCAGCTCATCCAACAGGGGTGTTGGTGGCTACACCTTC. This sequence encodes CASSSNRGVGGYTF.

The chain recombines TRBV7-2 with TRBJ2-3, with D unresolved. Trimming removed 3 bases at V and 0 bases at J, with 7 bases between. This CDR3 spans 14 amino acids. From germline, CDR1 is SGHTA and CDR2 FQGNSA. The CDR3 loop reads CASSFSTSTDTQYF. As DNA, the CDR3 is TGTGCCAGCAGCTTTTCAACGAGCACAGATACGCAGTATTTT.

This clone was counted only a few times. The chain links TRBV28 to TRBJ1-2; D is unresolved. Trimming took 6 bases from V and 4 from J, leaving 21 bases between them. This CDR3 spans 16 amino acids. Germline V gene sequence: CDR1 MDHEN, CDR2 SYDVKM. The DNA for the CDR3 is TGTGCCAGCAGCTTAGCCGTCGTGGCTATCGGCTATGGCTACACCTTC. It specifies CASSLAVVAIGYGYTF.

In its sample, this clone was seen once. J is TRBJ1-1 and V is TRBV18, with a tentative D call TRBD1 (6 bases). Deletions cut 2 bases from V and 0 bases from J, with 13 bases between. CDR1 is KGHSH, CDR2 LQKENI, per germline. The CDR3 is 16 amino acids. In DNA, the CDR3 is TGTGCCAGCTCACCATCCCCGACAGGACTGAACACTGAAGCTTTCTTT. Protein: CASSPSPTGLNTEAFF.

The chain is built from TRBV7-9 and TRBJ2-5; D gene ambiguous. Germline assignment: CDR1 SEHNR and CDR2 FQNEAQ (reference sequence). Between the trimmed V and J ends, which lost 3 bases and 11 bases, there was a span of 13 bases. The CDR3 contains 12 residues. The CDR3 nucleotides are TGTGCCAGCAGCTTGACATCCCAGGAGCAGTACTTC. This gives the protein CASSLTSQEQYF. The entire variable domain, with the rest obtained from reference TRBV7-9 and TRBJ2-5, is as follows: DTGVSQNPRHKITKRGQNVTFRCDPISEHNRLYWYRQTLGQGPEFLTYFQNEAQLEKSRLLSDRFSAERPKGSFSTLEIQRTEQGDSAMYLCASSLTSQEQYFGPGTRLLVL.

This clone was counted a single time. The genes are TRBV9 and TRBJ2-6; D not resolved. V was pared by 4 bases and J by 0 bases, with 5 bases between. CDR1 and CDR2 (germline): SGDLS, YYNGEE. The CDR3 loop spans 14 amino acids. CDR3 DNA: TGTGCCAGCAGCACTCCCTCTGGGGCCAACGTCCTGACTTTC. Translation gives CASSTPSGANVLTF.

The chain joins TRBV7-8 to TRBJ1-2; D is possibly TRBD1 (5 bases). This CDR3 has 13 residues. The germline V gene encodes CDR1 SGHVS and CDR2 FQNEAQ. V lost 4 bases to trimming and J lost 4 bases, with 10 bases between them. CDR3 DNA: TGTGCCAGCAGCTACCCCGGGGCCTATGGCTACACCTTC. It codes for CASSYPGAYGYTF.

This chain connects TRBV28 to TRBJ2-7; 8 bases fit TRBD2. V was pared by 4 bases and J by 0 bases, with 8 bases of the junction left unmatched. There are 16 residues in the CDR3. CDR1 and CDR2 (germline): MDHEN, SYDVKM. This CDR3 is CASSSPGTSASYEQYF. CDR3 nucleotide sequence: TGTGCCAGCAGTTCACCCGGGACTAGTGCCTCCTACGAGCAGTACTTC.

CDR3 region: CASSGPYNEQFF. CDR3 bases: TGTGCTTCAAGCGGGCCCTACAATGAGCAGTTCTTC. The J gene is TRBJ2-1, the V gene TRBV19, with D possibly matching TRBD2 (6 bases). The V gene's germline CDR1 is LNHDA and CDR2 SQIVND (reference sequence). The CDR3 covers 12 residues.

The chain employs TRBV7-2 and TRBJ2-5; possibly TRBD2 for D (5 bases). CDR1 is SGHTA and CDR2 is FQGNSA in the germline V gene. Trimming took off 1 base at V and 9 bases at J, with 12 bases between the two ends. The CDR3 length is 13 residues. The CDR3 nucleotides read TGTGCCAGCAGCTTAGACGGGTTCGGGGCCCAGTACTTC. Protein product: CASSLDGFGAQYF.

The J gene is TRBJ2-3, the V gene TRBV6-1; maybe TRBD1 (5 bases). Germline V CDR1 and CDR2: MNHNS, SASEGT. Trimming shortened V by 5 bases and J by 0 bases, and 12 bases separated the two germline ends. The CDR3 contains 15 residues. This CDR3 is CASSWGDQSTDTQYF. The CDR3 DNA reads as TGTGCCAGCAGTTGGGGCGACCAGAGCACAGATACGCAGTATTTT.

CDR3 region: CASSPRMVTGGSDYGYTF. Here the CDR3 DNA reads TGTGCCAGCTCACCGCGGATGGTAACAGGGGGCTCAGACTATGGCTACACCTTC. The chain is built from TRBV18 and TRBJ1-2; 9 nucleotides agree with TRBD1. The V gene end was trimmed by 3 bases and the J gene end by 3 bases; junction bases not matched to a gene: 14. Germline lookup yields CDR1 KGHSH and CDR2 LQKENI. The CDR3 has 18 amino acids.

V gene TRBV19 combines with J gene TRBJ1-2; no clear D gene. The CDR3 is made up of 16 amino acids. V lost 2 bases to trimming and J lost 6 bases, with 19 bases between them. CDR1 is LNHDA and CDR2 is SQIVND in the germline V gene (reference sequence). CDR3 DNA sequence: TGTGCCAGTAGTATACCCGAAGATGAGAATTCTAATGGCTACACCTTC. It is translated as CASSIPEDENSNGYTF. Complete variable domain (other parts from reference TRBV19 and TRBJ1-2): DGGITQSPKYLFRKEGQNVTLSCEQNLNHDAMYWYRQDPGQGLRLIYYSQIVNDFQKGDIAEGYSVSREKKESFPLTVTSAQKNPTAFYLCASSIPEDENSNGYTFGSGTRLTVV.

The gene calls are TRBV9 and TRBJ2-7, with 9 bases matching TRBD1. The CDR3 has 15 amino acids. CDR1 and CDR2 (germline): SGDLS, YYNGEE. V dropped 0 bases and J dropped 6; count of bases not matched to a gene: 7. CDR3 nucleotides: TGTGCCAGCAGCGTAGGGGGACAGGGCTGGGTCGAGCAGTACTTC. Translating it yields CASSVGGQGWVEQYF.

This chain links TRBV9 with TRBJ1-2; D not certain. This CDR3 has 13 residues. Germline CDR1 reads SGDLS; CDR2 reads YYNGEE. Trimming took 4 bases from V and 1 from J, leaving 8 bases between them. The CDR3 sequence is CASSPGGNYGYTF. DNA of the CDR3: TGTGCCAGCAGCCCGGGCGGTAACTATGGCTACACCTTC.

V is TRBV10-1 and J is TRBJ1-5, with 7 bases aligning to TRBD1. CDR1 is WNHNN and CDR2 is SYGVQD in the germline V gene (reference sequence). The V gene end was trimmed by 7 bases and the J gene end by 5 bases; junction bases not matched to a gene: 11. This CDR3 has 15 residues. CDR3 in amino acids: CASNRTGRPYQPQHF. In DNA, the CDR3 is TGCGCCAGCAATCGGACAGGACGCCCTTATCAGCCCCAGCATTTT.

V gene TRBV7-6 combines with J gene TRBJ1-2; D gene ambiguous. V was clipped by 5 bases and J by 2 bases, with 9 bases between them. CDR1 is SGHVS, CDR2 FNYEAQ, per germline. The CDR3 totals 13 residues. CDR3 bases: TGTGCCAGCAGCAAGACAATCAACTATGGCTACACCTTC. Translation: CASSKTINYGYTF.

CDR3 nucleotide sequence: TGTGCCAGCAACAAACAGGGAGGTGGAAACACCATATATTTT. Its translation: CASNKQGGGNTIYF. This sequence joins TRBV6-5 and TRBJ1-3, with D perhaps matching TRBD1 (6 bases). Trimming took 7 bases from V and 3 from J, leaving 13 bases between them. Germline V lookup: CDR1 MNHEY, CDR2 SVGAGI. This CDR3 is 14 amino acids long.

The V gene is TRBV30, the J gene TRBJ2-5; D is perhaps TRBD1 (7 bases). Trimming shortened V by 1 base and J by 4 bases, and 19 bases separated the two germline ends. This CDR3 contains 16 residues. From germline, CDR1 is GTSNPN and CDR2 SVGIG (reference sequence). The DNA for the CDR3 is TGTGCCTGGAGTGGCGGGGTACAGGGGTATTTAGAGACCCAGTACTTC. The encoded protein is CAWSGGVQGYLETQYF.

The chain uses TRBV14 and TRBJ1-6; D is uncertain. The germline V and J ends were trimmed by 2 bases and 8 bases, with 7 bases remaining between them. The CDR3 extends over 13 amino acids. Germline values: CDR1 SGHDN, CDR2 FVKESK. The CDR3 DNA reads TGTGCCAGCAGCCAAAATTTAGATTCACCCCTCCACTTT. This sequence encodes CASSQNLDSPLHF.

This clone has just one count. CDR3 sequence: CASSEGRGRFGTDTQYF. The CDR3 DNA reads TGTGCCAGCAGTGAGGGCAGGGGAAGATTTGGCACAGATACGCAGTATTTT. The chain joins TRBV2 to TRBJ2-3; D is possibly TRBD1 (6 bases). Germline CDR1 reads SNHLY; CDR2 reads FYNNEI. V was clipped by 3 bases and J by 1 base, with 17 bases between them. The CDR3 consists of 17 residues.

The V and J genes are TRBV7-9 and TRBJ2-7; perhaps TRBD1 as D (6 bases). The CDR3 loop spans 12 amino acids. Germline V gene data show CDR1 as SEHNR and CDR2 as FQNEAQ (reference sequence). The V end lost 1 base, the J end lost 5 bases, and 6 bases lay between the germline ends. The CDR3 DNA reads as TGTGCCAGCAGCTTAGAGGGGGACGAGCAGTACTTC. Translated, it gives CASSLEGDEQYF.

The CDR3 sequence: CASSQGRTGPYGYTF. DNA of the CDR3: TGCGCCAGCAGCCAAGGACGGACAGGACCCTATGGCTACACCTTC. The chain uses TRBV4-3 and TRBJ1-2, with TRBD1 identical over 7 bases. CDR3 size: 15 residues. Unmatched junction bases numbered 6, after V lost 1 base and J lost 4 bases. Per the germline V gene, CDR1 is LGHNA and CDR2 is YSLEER.

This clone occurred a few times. CDR3: CASSKSTDHSHF. In DNA form, the CDR3 reads TGTGCCAGCAGTAAGAGTACGGATCATTCCCATTTT. The chain employs TRBV28 and TRBJ1-5; D uncertain. Germline-derived CDR1 and CDR2 are MDHEN and SYDVKM. The CDR3 sequence is 12 residues long. V lost 5 bases and J 16 bases, leaving 18 bases between the germline ends.

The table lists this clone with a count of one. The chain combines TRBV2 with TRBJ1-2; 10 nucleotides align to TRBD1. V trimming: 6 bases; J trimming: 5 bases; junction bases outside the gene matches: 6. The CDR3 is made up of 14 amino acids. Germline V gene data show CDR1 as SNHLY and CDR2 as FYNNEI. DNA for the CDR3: TGTGCCAGCAGACGGGACAGGGGAGAGTATGGCTACACCTTC. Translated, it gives CASRRDRGEYGYTF.

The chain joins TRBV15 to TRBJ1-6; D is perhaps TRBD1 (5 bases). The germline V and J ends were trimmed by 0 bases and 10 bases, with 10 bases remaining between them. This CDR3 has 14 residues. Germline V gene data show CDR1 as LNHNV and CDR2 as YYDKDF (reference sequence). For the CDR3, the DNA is TGTGCCACCAGCAGAGAGAGCAGGGACTCACCCCTCCACTTT. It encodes CATSRESRDSPLHF.